This TCR beta chain comes out of a study of shared clonotypes between healthy human individuals. Trimming removed 5 bases at V and 7 bases at J, with 11 bases between. Germline CDR1 and CDR2: SGHAT and FQNNGV. The CDR3 length is 13 residues. Study results and limitations: A small donor pool kept down the genetic and exposure-history diversity that was represented.

In its sample, this clone was seen once. Its cognate antigen is unknown. Splitting of each subset's genomic DNA was done evenly across several immunoSEQ plates. Replicate PCRs from sorted subsets contained approximately 220 ng DNA, which is tens of thousands of T cell genomes. Profiling relied on immunoSEQ multiplex PCR, and the TCRdb table lists in-frame clones only, not all of them. Altogether roughly 2.5 million clones are present, roughly 92% being singletons, with the ten largest covering roughly 0.15%. Sequencing was done on a sample of naive CD4+ T cells sorted from blood. Stated subset: CD45RA+ positively selected. The TCR comes from a man between 18 and 29 years old in good health. The chain combines TRBV11-2 with TRBJ2-2, with a possible D match to TRBD1 (5 bases). CDR3 nucleotides: TGTGCCAGCAGCGCAGGGTTGGTCGGGGAGCTGTTTTTT. It yields the protein CASSAGLVGELFF.